This T cell receptor (beta chain) was identified in a study of identical twins. Study results and limitations: Compared with unrelated sharing, twin-shared out-of-frame alpha sequences had more low-probability sequences.

This CDR3 has 13 residues. The germline gives CDR1 MDHEN, CDR2 SYDVKM. V lost 7 bases to trimming and J lost 6 bases; unmatched junction nucleotides: 8. As for this clonotype: The antigen remains unidentified.

A universal primer site was incorporated via template switching, and the cDNA contained unique molecular identifiers. TCRdb analysed the 5' RACE reads with MiXCR anew, one entry per CDR3 protein. This repertoire shows approximately 550,000 distinct CDR3 sequences, around 24% found once; its top ten account for 0.45% to 0.5%. This sample also appeared in a second study, on yellow fever vaccine responses in identical twins.

Sample: CD4+ T cells sorted from blood. The rearrangement joins TRBV28 to TRBJ2-5; 7 bases are a match to TRBD2. The receptor comes from a woman aged 18-29 years in good health. The CDR3 DNA reads TGTGCCAGCAACCAGGGAGGGGCGAAGACCCAGTACTTC. Translation gives CASNQGGAKTQYF.